This T cell receptor beta chain stems from a study of prognosis after radiotherapy for stage I lung cancer. Notes on the study in general: Once stereotactic body radiation therapy had been given, unique TCR clone counts fell, with a median of 10,088 versus 6,861.

Germline-derived CDR1 and CDR2 are KGHDR and SFDVKD. The CDR3 has 15 residues. J lost 1 base, V lost 2 bases, and 2 bases had no gene match. Genomic DNA was subjected to two-round multiplex PCR for amplification of TCR beta CDR3. First-round PCR amplification was performed with primers specific to each TRBV and TRBJ gene. During the second PCR round, universal primers were used. TCRdb reanalysed the multiplex PCR reads using MiXCR and keeps one entry per CDR3 protein. Of about 31,000 distinct CDR3 sequences in the sample, roughly 40% were seen once. Concerning this clonotype itself: Its specificity is unknown.

Here the sequenced sample was PBMCs, taken before or after stereotactic body radiation therapy (not recorded which). The V gene is TRBV24-1, the J gene TRBJ2-7, with 9 bases fitting TRBD1. This clonotype originated in a donor aged 50 or older with non-small cell lung cancer. The CDR3 sequence is CATSDSGQGSYEQYF. The CDR3 bases are TGTGCCACCAGTGATTCCGGACAGGGGTCCTACGAGCAGTACTTC.